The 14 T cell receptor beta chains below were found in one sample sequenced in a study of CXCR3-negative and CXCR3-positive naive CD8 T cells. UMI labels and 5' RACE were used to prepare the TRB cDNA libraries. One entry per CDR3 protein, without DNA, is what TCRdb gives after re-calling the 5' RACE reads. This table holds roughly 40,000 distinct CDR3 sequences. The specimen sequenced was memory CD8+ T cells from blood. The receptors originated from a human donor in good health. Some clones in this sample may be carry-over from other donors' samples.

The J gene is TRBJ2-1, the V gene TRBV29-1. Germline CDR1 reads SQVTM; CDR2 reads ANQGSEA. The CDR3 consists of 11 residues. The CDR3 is CSGGVGNEQFF.

The CDR3 here is CASTLTGFHEQFF. The rearrangement links TRBV6-2 or TRBV6-3 to TRBJ2-1. CDR1 and CDR2 (germline): MNHEY, SVGEGT. The CDR3 spans 13 residues.

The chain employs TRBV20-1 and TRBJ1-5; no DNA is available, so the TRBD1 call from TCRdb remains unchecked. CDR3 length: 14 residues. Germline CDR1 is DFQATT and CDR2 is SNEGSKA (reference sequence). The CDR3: CSAQGTGGAQPQHF.

CDR3 residues: CSASATDTEAFF. The rearrangement links TRBV20-1 to TRBJ1-1. The germline gives CDR1 DFQATT, CDR2 SNEGSKA (reference sequence). The CDR3 sequence is 12 residues long.

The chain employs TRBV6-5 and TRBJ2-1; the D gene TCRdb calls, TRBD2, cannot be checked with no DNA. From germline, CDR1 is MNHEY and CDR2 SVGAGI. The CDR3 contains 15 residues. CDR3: CASRPPGLGYNEQFF.

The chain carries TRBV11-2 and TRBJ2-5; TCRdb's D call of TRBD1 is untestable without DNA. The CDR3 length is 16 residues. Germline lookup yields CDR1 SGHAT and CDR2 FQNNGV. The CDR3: CASSLTPDFLQETQYF.

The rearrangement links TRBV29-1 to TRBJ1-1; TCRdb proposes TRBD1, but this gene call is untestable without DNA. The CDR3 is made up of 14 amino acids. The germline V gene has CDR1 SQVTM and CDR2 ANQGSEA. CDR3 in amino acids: CSVGATGLATEAFF.

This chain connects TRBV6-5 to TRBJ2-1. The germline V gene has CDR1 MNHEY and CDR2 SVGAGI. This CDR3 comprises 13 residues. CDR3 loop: CASSYSLSDEQFF.

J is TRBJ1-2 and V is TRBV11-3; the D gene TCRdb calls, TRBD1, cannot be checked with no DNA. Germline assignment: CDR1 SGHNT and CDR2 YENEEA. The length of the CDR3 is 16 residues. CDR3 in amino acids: CASSLGTGTEDYGYTF.

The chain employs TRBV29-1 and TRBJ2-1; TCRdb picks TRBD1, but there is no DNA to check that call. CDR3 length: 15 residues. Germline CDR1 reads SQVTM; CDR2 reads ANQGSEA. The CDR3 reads CSVEGGSGSYNEQFF.

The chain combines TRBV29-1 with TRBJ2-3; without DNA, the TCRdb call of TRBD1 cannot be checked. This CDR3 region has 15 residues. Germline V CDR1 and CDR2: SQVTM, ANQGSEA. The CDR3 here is CSVDLGQEDTDTQYF.

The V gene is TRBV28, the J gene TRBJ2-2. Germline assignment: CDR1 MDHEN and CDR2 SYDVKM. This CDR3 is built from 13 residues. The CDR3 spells CASSFLGTGELFF.

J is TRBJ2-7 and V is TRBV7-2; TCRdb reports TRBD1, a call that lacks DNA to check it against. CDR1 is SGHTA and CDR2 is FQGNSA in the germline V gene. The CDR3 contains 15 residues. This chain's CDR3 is CASSFFHGQSYEQYF.

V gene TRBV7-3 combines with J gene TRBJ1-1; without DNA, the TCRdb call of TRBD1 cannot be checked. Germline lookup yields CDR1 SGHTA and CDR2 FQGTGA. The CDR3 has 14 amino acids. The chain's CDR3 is CASSLSGVNTEAFF.